These 25 T cell receptor beta chains share one sample of origin, sequenced in a study of T cell changes during pregnancy in multiple sclerosis. Only in-frame clones appear in the TCRdb table, and some are missing; sequencing was by immunoSEQ multiplex PCR. Of more than 90,000 clones listed, about 90% were seen once; the top ten hold roughly 3%. The source material was peripheral blood, sampled in the second trimester of pregnancy. The receptors originated from a female donor with multiple sclerosis, enrolled in a pregnancy study.

The chain combines TRBV7-8 with TRBJ2-3; the match to TRBD2 covers 14 bases. The CDR3 contains 16 residues. The germline CDR1 and CDR2 sequences are SGHVS and FQNEAQ. V was pared by 5 bases and J by 5 bases, with 6 bases of the junction left unmatched. This CDR3 is CASSRLAGGPEDTQYF. The CDR3, as DNA: TGTGCCAGCAGCCGACTAGCGGGAGGGCCCGAAGATACGCAGTATTTT.

This clone was picked up one time. This sequence joins TRBV4-1 and TRBJ1-1; 7 nucleotides match TRBD1. There are 14 residues in the CDR3. The germline CDR1 and CDR2 sequences are MGHRA and YSYEKL. Germline trimming cut 5 bases from V and 6 bases from J; bases unmatched to any gene: 9. The CDR3 DNA reads as TGCGCCAGCAGCACTCGGACAGGCCCCCCTGAAGCTTTCTTT. Its protein is CASSTRTGPPEAFF.

The V call is TRBV7-9, the J call TRBJ1-1; possible D gene TRBD1, 6 bases. Per germline, CDR1 SEHNR and CDR2 FQNEAQ (reference sequence). This CDR3 has 16 amino acids. Trimming left V 0 bases short and J 1 base short, with 12 bases between. Here the CDR3 reads CASSLAGGLKNTEAFF. DNA for the CDR3: TGTGCCAGCAGCTTAGCAGGGGGTTTGAAGAACACTGAAGCTTTCTTT. The variable domain in full, with the rest retrieved from reference TRBV7-9 and TRBJ1-1, is DTGVSQNPRHKITKRGQNVTFRCDPISEHNRLYWYRQTLGQGPEFLTYFQNEAQLEKSRLLSDRFSAERPKGSFSTLEIQRTEQGDSAMYLCASSLAGGLKNTEAFFGQGTRLTVV.

The chain uses TRBV19 and TRBJ1-5; TRBD1 matches at 8 bases. This CDR3 spans 14 amino acids. Trimming cost V 9 bases and J 4 bases; bases outside gene matches: 8. The germline V gene encodes CDR1 LNHDA and CDR2 SQIVND (reference sequence). CDR3 region: CASRQGRENQPQHF. The CDR3 nucleotides read TGTGCCAGCCGACAGGGGAGGGAGAATCAGCCCCAGCATTTT. Filled out from reference TRBV19 and TRBJ1-5, the complete variable domain reads DGGITQSPKYLFRKEGQNVTLSCEQNLNHDAMYWYRQDPGQGLRLIYYSQIVNDFQKGDIAEGYSVSREKKESFPLTVTSAQKNPTAFYLCASRQGRENQPQHFGDGTRLSIL.

The rearrangement joins TRBV19 to TRBJ2-1; D is possibly TRBD2 (6 bases). The germline gives CDR1 LNHDA, CDR2 SQIVND (reference sequence). The CDR3 is 15 amino acids. Trimming stripped 7 bases from V and 9 bases from J, with 22 bases between. This chain's CDR3 is CASTIGGKAFSEQFF. DNA of the CDR3: TGTGCCAGTACCATTGGGGGGAAGGCCTTTAGTGAGCAGTTCTTC.

This clone was observed once. The rearrangement uses TRBV11-2 and TRBJ1-5; D unclear. This CDR3 has 13 residues. Germline V gene lookup returns CDR1 SGHAT and CDR2 FQNNGV. V was trimmed by 0 bases and J by 7 bases, leaving 7 bases between them. DNA for the CDR3: TGTGCCAGCAGCTTAGATACAAACCAGCCCCAGCATTTT. Encoded protein: CASSLDTNQPQHF. Supplemented by reference TRBV11-2 and TRBJ1-5, the full variable domain reads EAGVAQSPRYKIIEKRQSVAFWCNPISGHATLYWYQQILGQGPKLLIQFQNNGVVDDSQLPKDRFSAERLKGVDSTLKIQPAKLEDSAVYLCASSLDTNQPQHFGDGTRLSIL.

The J gene is TRBJ1-4, the V gene TRBV14; unclear D gene. CDR1 and CDR2 from the germline V gene are SGHDN and FVKESK. The CDR3 is 17 residues long. Trimming removed 4 bases at V and 8 bases at J, with 23 bases between. The chain's CDR3 is CASSPRGLHTAGEKLFF. CDR3 bases: TGTGCCAGCAGCCCACGCGGGTTACACACGGCGGGCGAAAAACTGTTTTTT.

This clone appeared once. This sequence joins TRBV9 and TRBJ1-3; 7 bases agree with TRBD1. The germline gives CDR1 SGDLS, CDR2 YYNGEE. With 4 bases clipped from V and 3 bases from J, the junction kept 4 bases outside the gene matches. CDR3 size: 14 residues. CDR3 DNA sequence: TGTGCCAGCAGCACCCGGGACAGTGGAAACACCATATATTTT. This codes for CASSTRDSGNTIYF.

The chain uses TRBV6-6 and TRBJ1-1; TRBD1 is a possible D gene (5 bases). CDR3 length: 11 residues. V was clipped by 6 bases and J by 8 bases, with 10 bases between them. Per the germline V gene, CDR1 is MNHNY and CDR2 is SVGAGI (reference sequence). The DNA for the CDR3 is TGTGCCAGCAGGCGGGGCAAGGAAGCTTTCTTT. This gives the protein CASRRGKEAFF.

This sequence joins TRBV7-2 and TRBJ2-2, with D possibly being TRBD2 (5 bases). The germline CDR1 and CDR2 sequences are SGHTA and FQGNSA. There are 13 residues in the CDR3. V was trimmed by 2 bases and J by 7 bases, leaving 8 bases between them. The CDR3 coding sequence is TGTGCCAGCAGCTTACGGGGTTTCGGGGAGCTGTTTTTT. Residues: CASSLRGFGELFF. Full variable domain (rest looked up from reference TRBV7-2 and TRBJ2-2): GAGVSQSPSNKVTEKGKDVELRCDPISGHTALYWYRQSLGQGLEFLIYFQGNSAPDKSGLPSDRFSAERTGGSVSTLTIQRTQQEDSAVYLCASSLRGFGELFFGEGSRLTVL.

This chain connects TRBV5-8 to TRBJ2-7; TRBD1 is a possible D gene (6 bases). V lost 5 bases, J lost 0 bases, and 12 bases lay in between. Per the germline V gene, CDR1 is SGHTS and CDR2 is YDEGEE. The CDR3 has 14 residues. DNA for the CDR3: TGTGCCAGCAGGGTGACAGGCAGCTCCTACGAGCAGTACTTC. Its translation: CASRVTGSSYEQYF.

The V gene is TRBV2, the J gene TRBJ1-1; maybe TRBD1 (5 bases). Trimming took off 5 bases at V and 3 bases at J, with 16 bases between the two ends. CDR1 is SNHLY, CDR2 FYNNEI, per germline. There are 15 residues in the CDR3. The CDR3 loop reads CASSLQGYKDTEAFF. Written as DNA, the CDR3 is TGTGCCAGCAGTCTGCAGGGTTACAAGGACACTGAAGCTTTCTTT.

The chain carries TRBV11-2 and TRBJ2-5, with no clear D. The CDR3 has 13 amino acids. V was trimmed by 3 bases and J by 2 bases, leaving 7 bases between them. CDR1 and CDR2 (germline): SGHAT, FQNNGV. Written as DNA, the CDR3 is TGTGCCAGCAGCTTGTCAGGTCAAGAGACCCAGTACTTC. It encodes CASSLSGQETQYF.

The J gene is TRBJ2-1, the V gene TRBV4-1, with TRBD2 matching 8 bases. The germline gives CDR1 MGHRA, CDR2 YSYEKL. This CDR3 has 16 amino acids. V was pared by 4 bases and J by 5 bases, with 10 bases of the junction left unmatched. The DNA for the CDR3 is TGCGCCAGCAGCCGCCCCGGGACTAGGGACCACAATGAGCAGTTCTTC. Protein product: CASSRPGTRDHNEQFF.

The CDR3 loop is CAWTHSASGGNEQFF. The CDR3 nucleotides read TGTGCCTGGACCCACTCGGCTAGCGGAGGCAATGAGCAGTTCTTC. The gene calls are TRBV30 and TRBJ2-1; 7 bases align to TRBD2. The junction had 12 bases not matched to a gene; V was cut back by 4 bases and J by 6 bases. The CDR3 totals 15 residues. Germline CDR1 and CDR2: GTSNPN and SVGIG (reference sequence).

The chain couples TRBV19 to TRBJ2-1; D perhaps matches TRBD2 (7 bases). The germline gives CDR1 LNHDA, CDR2 SQIVND (reference sequence). The CDR3 runs 15 residues. Trimming cost V 7 bases and J 0 bases, with 13 bases left between them. The CDR3 DNA reads as TGTGCCAGTAAAGGGGGGGGGAGCTCCTACAATGAGCAGTTCTTC. Its protein is CASKGGGSSYNEQFF.

The chain employs TRBV4-2 and TRBJ1-1; D uncertain. V lost 0 bases and J lost 0, with 8 bases in between. The germline CDR1 and CDR2 sequences are LGHNA and YNFKEQ. This CDR3 comprises 15 residues. The CDR3 region is CASSQEDKMNTEAFF. The DNA for the CDR3 is TGTGCCAGCAGCCAAGAAGACAAAATGAACACTGAAGCTTTCTTT.

The genes are TRBV19 and TRBJ2-7; 9 bases are a match to TRBD1. The CDR3 runs 15 residues. In germline, CDR1 is LNHDA, CDR2 SQIVND (reference sequence). V shed 5 bases and J 3 bases; nucleotides not matched to a gene: 8. Here the CDR3 DNA reads TGTGCCAGTAGTCTCAGGACAGGGGATATCTACGAGCAGTACTTC. Protein sequence: CASSLRTGDIYEQYF.

The V gene is TRBV30, the J gene TRBJ1-2; D gene ambiguous. The CDR3 has 12 amino acids. Germline CDR1 and CDR2: GTSNPN and SVGIG (reference sequence). V was cut by 0 bases and J by 9 bases, with 11 bases left in between. The CDR3 nucleotides read TGTGCCTGGAGTGTAGGAGGCCGTAGCTACACCTTC. Amino acid sequence: CAWSVGGRSYTF.

The rearrangement joins TRBV2 to TRBJ1-2, with D tentatively TRBD1 (5 bases). This CDR3 contains 14 residues. Deletions cut 8 bases from V and 1 base from J, with 14 bases between. Germline values: CDR1 SNHLY, CDR2 FYNNEI. CDR3 DNA: TGTGCCAGCTGGGTCGGGCAGGGTAACTATGGCTACACCTTC. Amino acid sequence: CASWVGQGNYGYTF.

V and J are TRBV4-3 and TRBJ2-7; TRBD1 matches 10 bases. This CDR3 is 15 amino acids long. The junction had 5 bases not matched to a gene; V was cut back by 3 bases and J by 3 bases. The germline V gene has CDR1 LGHNA and CDR2 YSLEER. The CDR3 DNA sequence: TGCGCCAGCAGCCACAGGACAGGGGGGCTCTACGAGCAGTACTTC. Translated, it gives CASSHRTGGLYEQYF.

CDR3 in amino acids: CASSTPRDRDYNEQFF. CDR3 DNA sequence: TGTGCCAGCAGTACCCCCCGGGACAGAGACTACAATGAGCAGTTCTTC. The chain combines TRBV28 with TRBJ2-1; 7 bases align to TRBD1. This CDR3 has 16 residues. The V segment lost 5 bases and the J segment 3 bases; nucleotides outside the gene matches: 10. The germline V gene has CDR1 MDHEN and CDR2 SYDVKM.

This rearrangement joins TRBV5-1 to TRBJ2-7; 9 bases match TRBD1. With 2 bases clipped from V and 6 bases from J, the junction kept 6 bases outside the gene matches. Looked up from germline, CDR1 is SGHRS and CDR2 is YFSETQ. This CDR3 contains 14 residues. The CDR3 sequence is CASSFGTGIGEQYF. DNA for the CDR3: TGCGCCAGCAGCTTCGGGACAGGGATTGGCGAGCAGTACTTC. The entire variable domain, with the rest obtained from reference TRBV5-1 and TRBJ2-7, is as follows: KAGVTQTPRYLIKTRGQQVTLSCSPISGHRSVSWYQQTPGQGLQFLFEYFSETQRNKGNFPGRFSGRQFSNSRSEMNVSTLELGDSALYLCASSFGTGIGEQYFGPGTRLTVT.

The chain uses TRBV11-2 and TRBJ2-5; D is unresolved. V was shortened by 4 bases and J by 2 bases, with 2 bases between the two germline ends. Germline CDR1 reads SGHAT; CDR2 reads FQNNGV. The CDR3 sequence is 11 residues long. In DNA form, the CDR3 reads TGTGCCAGCAGCTCTCAAGAGACCCAGTACTTC. Its translation: CASSSQETQYF.

The rearrangement joins TRBV7-2 to TRBJ2-2; possibly TRBD2 for D (6 bases). The CDR3 contains 13 residues. Looked up from germline, CDR1 is SGHTA and CDR2 is FQGNSA. The V and J ends lost 5 bases and 5 bases respectively, with 9 bases between them. CDR3 loop: CASSPTRTGELFF. CDR3 DNA sequence: TGTGCCAGCAGCCCGACTAGGACCGGGGAGCTGTTTTTT. Using reference TRBV7-2 and TRBJ2-2 for the parts outside the CDR3, the full variable domain is GAGVSQSPSNKVTEKGKDVELRCDPISGHTALYWYRQSLGQGLEFLIYFQGNSAPDKSGLPSDRFSAERTGGSVSTLTIQRTQQEDSAVYLCASSPTRTGELFFGEGSRLTVL.